One TCR beta chain is described in this entry. The antigen is undetermined. Trimming took 6 bases from V and 0 from J, leaving 13 bases between them. CDR3 length equals 15 residues. The V gene's germline CDR1 is SEHNR and CDR2 FQNEAQ (reference sequence). The sample originates from a study of cytomegalovirus exposure and HLA in healthy donors. The method was immunoSEQ multiplex PCR; TCRdb's version includes in-frame clones alone and lacks a portion of them. The sample consists of 200,000 or so clones, 83% of them appearing once. Study results and caveats: The study listed roughly 160 cytomegalovirus-associated TCR beta chains. Confirmation in vitro established that a few CMV-associated chains were specific for CMV antigens.

The source material was PBMCs. The chain couples TRBV7-9 to TRBJ2-3, with D perhaps TRBD1 (6 bases). The clonotype originates from a woman under 30 in good health and CMV-seronegative. The CDR3, as DNA: TGTGCCAGCAGTTATCGGACAGCAAGCACAGATACGCAGTATTTT. This encodes CASSYRTASTDTQYF.